This T cell receptor (beta chain) was recovered during a study of OX40 agonist ivuxolimab in advanced cancers. Study information: Patients were dosed with the agonistic anti-OX40 (CD134) antibody ivuxolimab.

This CDR3 is built from 14 residues. V was shortened by 1 base and J by 4 bases, with 10 bases between the two germline ends. Looked up from germline, CDR1 is SGHNT and CDR2 is YYREEE (reference sequence). Profiling relied on immunoSEQ multiplex PCR, and the TCRdb table lists in-frame clones only, not all of them. The sample has 62,000 or so clones, around 85% seen once; the top ten hold about 3.7%. The rearrangement links TRBV5-4 to TRBJ2-3, with D uncertain. This clonotype originated in an adult with an advanced solid tumor such as melanoma, head and neck, liver or kidney cancer. The source material was CD4+ or CD8+ T cells sorted from blood, sampled in a trial of the OX40 agonist ivuxolimab. CDR3 nucleotide sequence: TGTGCCAGCAGCTTGTTAGTGGGTGCAGATACGCAGTATTTT. Translation gives CASSLLVGADTQYF.